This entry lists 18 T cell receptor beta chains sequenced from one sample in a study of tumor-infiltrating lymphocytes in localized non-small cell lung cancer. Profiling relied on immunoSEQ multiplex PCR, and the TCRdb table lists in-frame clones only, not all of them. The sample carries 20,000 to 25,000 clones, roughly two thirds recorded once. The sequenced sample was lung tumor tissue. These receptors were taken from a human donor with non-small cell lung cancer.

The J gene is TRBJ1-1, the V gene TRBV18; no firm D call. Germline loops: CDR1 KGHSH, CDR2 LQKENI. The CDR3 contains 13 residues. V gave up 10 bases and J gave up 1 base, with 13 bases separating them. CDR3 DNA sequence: TGTGCCACGAGATGGACGGAGAACACTGAAGCTTTCTTT. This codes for CATRWTENTEAFF.

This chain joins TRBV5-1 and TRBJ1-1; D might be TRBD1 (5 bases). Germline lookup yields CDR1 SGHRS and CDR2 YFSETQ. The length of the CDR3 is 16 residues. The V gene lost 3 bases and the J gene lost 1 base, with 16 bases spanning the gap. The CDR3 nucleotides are TGCGCCAGCAGCTCTGGACTGTATACAGGGAACACTGAAGCTTTCTTT. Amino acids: CASSSGLYTGNTEAFF.

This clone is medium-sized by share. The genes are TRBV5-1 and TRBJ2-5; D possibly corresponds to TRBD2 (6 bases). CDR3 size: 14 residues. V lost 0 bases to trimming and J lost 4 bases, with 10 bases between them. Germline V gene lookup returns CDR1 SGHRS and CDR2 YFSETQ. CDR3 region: CASSLAAGSETQYF. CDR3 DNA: TGCGCCAGCAGCTTGGCAGCGGGTTCAGAGACCCAGTACTTC.

The CDR3 coding sequence is TGTGCCAGCAGCTTGGAAGGTGGAGATCAGCCCCAGCATTTT. It specifies CASSLEGGDQPQHF. The V call is TRBV5-8, the J call TRBJ1-5, with no clear D. This CDR3 spans 14 amino acids. Germline loops: CDR1 SGHTS, CDR2 YDEGEE. Trimming took off 0 bases at V and 5 bases at J, with 9 bases between the two ends.

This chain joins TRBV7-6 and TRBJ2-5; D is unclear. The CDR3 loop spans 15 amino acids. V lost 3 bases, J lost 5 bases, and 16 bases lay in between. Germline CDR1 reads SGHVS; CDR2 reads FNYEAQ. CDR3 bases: TGTGCCAGCAGCTTCCAGTCAGACATGGGGGAGACCCAGTACTTC. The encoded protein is CASSFQSDMGETQYF.

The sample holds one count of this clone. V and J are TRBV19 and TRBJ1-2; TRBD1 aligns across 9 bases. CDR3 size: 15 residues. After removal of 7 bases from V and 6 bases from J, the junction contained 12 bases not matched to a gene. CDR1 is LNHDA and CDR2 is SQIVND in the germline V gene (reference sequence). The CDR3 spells CASIPSTGGNDGYTF. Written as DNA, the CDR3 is TGTGCCAGTATACCATCAACAGGGGGCAACGATGGCTACACCTTC.

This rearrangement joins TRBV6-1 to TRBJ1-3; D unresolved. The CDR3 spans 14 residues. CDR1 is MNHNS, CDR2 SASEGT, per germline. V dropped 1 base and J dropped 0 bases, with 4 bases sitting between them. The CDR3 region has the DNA TGTGCCAGCAGTGAAGGGGGCTCTGGAAACACCATATATTTT. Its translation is CASSEGGSGNTIYF.

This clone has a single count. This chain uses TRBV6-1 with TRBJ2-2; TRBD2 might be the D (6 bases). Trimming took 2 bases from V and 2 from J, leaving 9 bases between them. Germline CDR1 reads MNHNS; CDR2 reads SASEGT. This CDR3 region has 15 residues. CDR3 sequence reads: CASSELARNTGELFF. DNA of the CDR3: TGTGCCAGCAGTGAACTAGCGAGAAACACCGGGGAGCTGTTTTTT.

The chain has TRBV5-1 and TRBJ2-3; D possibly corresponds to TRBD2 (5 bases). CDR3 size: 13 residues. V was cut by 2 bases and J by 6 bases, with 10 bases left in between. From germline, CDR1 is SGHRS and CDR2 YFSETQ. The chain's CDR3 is CASSFPPGDTQYF. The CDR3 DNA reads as TGCGCCAGCAGCTTCCCCCCGGGGGATACGCAGTATTTT.

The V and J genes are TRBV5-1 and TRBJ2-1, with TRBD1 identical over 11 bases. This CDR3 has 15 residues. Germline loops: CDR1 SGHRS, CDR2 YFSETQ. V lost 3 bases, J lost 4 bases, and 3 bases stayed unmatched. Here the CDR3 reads CASSYGQGAYNEQFF. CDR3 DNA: TGCGCCAGCAGCTATGGACAGGGGGCATACAATGAGCAGTTCTTC.

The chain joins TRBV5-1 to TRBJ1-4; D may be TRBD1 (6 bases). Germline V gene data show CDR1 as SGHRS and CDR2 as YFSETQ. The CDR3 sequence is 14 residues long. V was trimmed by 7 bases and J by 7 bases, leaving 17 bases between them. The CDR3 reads CASSSRGGGEKLFF. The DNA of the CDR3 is TGCGCCAGCTCCTCCCGGGGGGGCGGTGAAAAACTGTTTTTT.

Written as DNA, the CDR3 is TGTGCCAGCAGTGAACTCTCTCATTCGTCCACAGATACGCAGTATTTT. Its protein is CASSELSHSSTDTQYF. V is TRBV6-1 and J is TRBJ2-3; unclear D gene. CDR1 and CDR2 (germline): MNHNS, SASEGT. The germline V and J ends were trimmed by 2 bases and 2 bases, with 14 bases remaining between them. The CDR3 contains 16 residues.

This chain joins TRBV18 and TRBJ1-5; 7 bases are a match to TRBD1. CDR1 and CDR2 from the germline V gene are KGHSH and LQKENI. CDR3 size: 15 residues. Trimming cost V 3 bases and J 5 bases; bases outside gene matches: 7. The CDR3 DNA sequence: TGTGCCAGCTCACCTATGGGGGGACAGTATCAGCCCCAGCATTTT. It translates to CASSPMGGQYQPQHF.

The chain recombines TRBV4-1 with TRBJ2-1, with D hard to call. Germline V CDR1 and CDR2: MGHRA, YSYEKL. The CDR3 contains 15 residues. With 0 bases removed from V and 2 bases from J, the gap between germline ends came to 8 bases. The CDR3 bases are TGCGCCAGCAGCCAAGATAAGTTTACCTACAATGAGCAGTTCTTC. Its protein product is CASSQDKFTYNEQFF.

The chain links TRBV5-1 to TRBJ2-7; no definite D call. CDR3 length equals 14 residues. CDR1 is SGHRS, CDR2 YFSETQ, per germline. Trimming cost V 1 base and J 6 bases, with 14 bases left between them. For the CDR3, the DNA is TGCGCCAGCAGCTTGAGTCACCCGTCGGGCGAGCAGTACTTC. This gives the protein CASSLSHPSGEQYF.

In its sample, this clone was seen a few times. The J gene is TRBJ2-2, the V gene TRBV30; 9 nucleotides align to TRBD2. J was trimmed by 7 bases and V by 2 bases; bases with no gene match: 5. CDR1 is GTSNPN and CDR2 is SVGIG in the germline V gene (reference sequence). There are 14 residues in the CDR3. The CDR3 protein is CAWSSLAGIGELFF. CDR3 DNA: TGTGCCTGGAGTAGTCTAGCGGGAATCGGGGAGCTGTTTTTT.

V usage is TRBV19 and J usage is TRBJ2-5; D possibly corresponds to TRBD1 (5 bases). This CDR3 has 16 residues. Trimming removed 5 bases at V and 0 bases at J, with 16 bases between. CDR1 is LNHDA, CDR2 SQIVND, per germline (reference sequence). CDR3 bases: TGTGCCAGTAGTGATCTGACAGAAGGGTACCAAGAGACCCAGTACTTC. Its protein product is CASSDLTEGYQETQYF. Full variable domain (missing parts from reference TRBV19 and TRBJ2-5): DGGITQSPKYLFRKEGQNVTLSCEQNLNHDAMYWYRQDPGQGLRLIYYSQIVNDFQKGDIAEGYSVSREKKESFPLTVTSAQKNPTAFYLCASSDLTEGYQETQYFGPGTRLLVL.

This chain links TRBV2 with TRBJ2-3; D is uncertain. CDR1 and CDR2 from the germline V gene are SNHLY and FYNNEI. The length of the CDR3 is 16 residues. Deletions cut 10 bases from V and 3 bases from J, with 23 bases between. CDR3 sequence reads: CATRREIGAGTDTQYF. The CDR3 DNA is TGTGCCACCAGGCGCGAGATAGGAGCTGGAACAGATACGCAGTATTTT.